These 30 T cell receptor beta chains were all obtained from the same sample, sequenced in a study of control samples from healthy donors and cancer patients. TCRdb's copy holds only in-frame clones and misses some; the assay was immunoSEQ multiplex PCR. The sample carries about 170,000 clones, about nine tenths recorded once. The source material was blood. These receptor sequences come from a middle-aged woman in good health.

The gene calls are TRBV5-1 and TRBJ2-5, with TRBD1 identical over 8 bases. V gave up 3 bases and J gave up 5 bases; unmatched junction bases: 9. Germline CDR1 and CDR2: SGHRS and YFSETQ. The CDR3 length is 15 residues. The DNA of the CDR3 is TGCGCCAGCAGCTCTCGACAGGGGTATGAGGAGACCCAGTACTTC. Its protein product is CASSSRQGYEETQYF.

The chain employs TRBV19 and TRBJ1-1; D unclear. This CDR3 is built from 13 residues. The V gene's germline CDR1 is LNHDA and CDR2 SQIVND (reference sequence). V was clipped by 7 bases and J by 4 bases, with 13 bases between them. CDR3 DNA: TGTGCCAGTATCCGGGAGGGAGGCACTGAAGCTTTCTTT. It is translated as CASIREGGTEAFF.

In its sample, this clone was seen once. This sequence joins TRBV27 and TRBJ1-2, with D perhaps matching TRBD1 (6 bases). Germline V gives CDR1 MNHEY, CDR2 SMNVEV (reference sequence). The CDR3 spans 15 residues. Trimming shortened V by 7 bases and J by 6 bases, and 21 bases separated the two germline ends. The CDR3 region is CASTPSWGGANGYTF. CDR3 sequence (DNA): TGTGCCAGCACTCCATCTTGGGGGGGCGCGAATGGCTACACCTTC.

This rearrangement joins TRBV6-5 to TRBJ1-1; D call uncertain. The length of the CDR3 is 12 residues. V was cut by 4 bases and J by 5 bases, with 8 bases left in between. Germline CDR1 reads MNHEY; CDR2 reads SVGAGI. The CDR3 region has the DNA TGTGCCAGCAGTTCCCTGGGGACTGAAGCTTTCTTT. It encodes CASSSLGTEAFF.

This clone was observed once. This chain joins TRBV10-1 and TRBJ1-2, with TRBD1 matching 12 bases. This CDR3 spans 15 amino acids. The V gene's germline CDR1 is WNHNN and CDR2 SYGVQD (reference sequence). The ends lost 6 bases at V and 7 bases at J; junction bases unmatched: 9. CDR3 sequence (DNA): TGCGCCAGCAGCCGGGACAGGGGGCTCGGGGCTGGCTACACCTTC. Its translation: CASSRDRGLGAGYTF.

This clone was observed a single time. The gene calls are TRBV6-5 and TRBJ1-6; 8 nucleotides agree with TRBD1. The CDR3 extends over 15 amino acids. Germline trimming cut 2 bases from V and 8 bases from J; bases unmatched to any gene: 5. CDR1 is MNHEY and CDR2 is SVGAGI in the germline V gene. CDR3 in amino acids: CASSYVPTGDSPLHF. CDR3 in DNA: TGTGCCAGCAGTTACGTTCCGACAGGGGATTCACCCCTCCACTTT.

The V call is TRBV7-8, the J call TRBJ2-3; D assignment may be TRBD1 or TRBD2 (5 bases each). The CDR3 sequence is 17 residues long. Germline CDR1 SGHVS, CDR2 FQNEAQ. V was shortened by 2 bases and J by 0 bases, with 15 bases between the two germline ends. CDR3 residues: CASSLLSGTESTDTQYF. The CDR3 DNA sequence: TGTGCCAGCAGCTTACTATCCGGGACGGAAAGCACAGATACGCAGTATTTT.

This chain uses TRBV11-2 with TRBJ1-6; D call uncertain. Per germline, CDR1 SGHAT and CDR2 FQNNGV. V dropped 3 bases and J dropped 9 bases, with 12 bases sitting between them. The CDR3 runs to 14 residues. CDR3 amino acids: CASSFTRERSPLHF. The CDR3 DNA is TGTGCCAGCAGCTTTACACGGGAGCGTTCACCCCTCCACTTT.

Only one count was recorded for this clone. The chain combines TRBV7-5 with TRBJ2-7; the D call of TRBD2 is as the table states it, not checked on the DNA. TRBV7-5 is listed as a pseudogene. There are 15 residues in the CDR3. The CDR3 reads CARSLVRGIEREQYF. As DNA, the CDR3 is TGTGCCAGAAGCTTAGTTAGAGGGATCGAGCGGGAGCAGTACTTC.

This chain uses TRBV5-1 with TRBJ2-2; 10 bases match TRBD2. Germline V gene sequence: CDR1 SGHRS, CDR2 YFSETQ. The junction had 7 bases not matched to a gene; V was cut back by 4 bases and J by 7 bases. This CDR3 has 15 amino acids. CDR3 DNA: TGCGCCAGCAGCCAAGCGGGGGGGCCGGTCGGGGAGCTGTTTTTT. Protein product: CASSQAGGPVGELFF.

The count of this clone is one. The gene calls are TRBV7-6 and TRBJ1-1; D remains ambiguous. Per the germline V gene, CDR1 is SGHVS and CDR2 is FNYEAQ. The germline V and J ends were trimmed by 3 bases and 0 bases, with 8 bases remaining between them. The CDR3 consists of 14 residues. The CDR3 DNA reads TGTGCCAGCAGCTTTGGCAGCATGAACACTGAAGCTTTCTTT. Encoded protein: CASSFGSMNTEAFF.

V and J are TRBV4-2 and TRBJ2-2, with 10 bases lining up with TRBD2. The CDR3 length is 16 residues. Germline trimming cut 3 bases from V and 5 bases from J; bases unmatched to any gene: 6. Germline V gene data show CDR1 as LGHNA and CDR2 as YNFKEQ. This CDR3 is CASSQVIAGGTGELFF. The CDR3 DNA sequence: TGTGCCAGCAGCCAGGTCATAGCGGGGGGTACCGGGGAGCTGTTTTTT.

The V gene is TRBV18, the J gene TRBJ1-1; TRBD1 is a possible D gene (5 bases). CDR3 length equals 14 residues. CDR1 is KGHSH, CDR2 LQKENI, per germline. Trimming took 6 bases from V and 3 from J, leaving 14 bases between them. The CDR3 region has the DNA TGTGCCAGCTCGTCAAGCGGGGGTTACACTGAAGCTTTCTTT. Translated: CASSSSGGYTEAFF.

This chain uses TRBV12-3 or TRBV12-4 with TRBJ2-7; D unclear. With 5 bases removed from V and 3 bases from J, the gap between germline ends came to 8 bases. CDR3 length equals 12 residues. For the CDR3, the DNA is TGTGCCAGCAGTCTGAACTTCTACGAGCAGTACTTC. This codes for CASSLNFYEQYF.

This rearrangement joins TRBV5-4 to TRBJ1-6, with D tentatively TRBD1 (5 bases). There are 16 residues in the CDR3. Trimming removed 4 bases at V and 0 bases at J, with 11 bases between. The germline CDR1 and CDR2 sequences are SGHNT and YYREEE (reference sequence). The CDR3 reads CASSVDRSSYNSPLHF. The CDR3 nucleotides read TGTGCCAGCAGCGTTGACAGAAGCTCCTATAATTCACCCCTCCACTTT.

V gene TRBV5-1 combines with J gene TRBJ1-3, with 10 bases aligning to TRBD1. This CDR3 spans 13 amino acids. With 4 bases clipped from V and 10 bases from J, the junction kept 5 bases outside the gene matches. Germline V gives CDR1 SGHRS, CDR2 YFSETQ. Here the CDR3 DNA reads TGCGCCAGCAGCCAGGGACAGGGGCGTACCATATATTTT. Protein product: CASSQGQGRTIYF.

This chain connects TRBV5-1 to TRBJ2-7; TRBD2 matches at 7 bases. V lost 4 bases and J lost 0; bases outside the gene matches: 4. This CDR3 is 14 amino acids long. In germline, CDR1 is SGHRS, CDR2 YFSETQ. CDR3 region: CASSPTGGSYEQYF. The CDR3 DNA sequence: TGCGCCAGCAGCCCCACGGGGGGCTCCTACGAGCAGTACTTC.

V usage is TRBV4-1 and J usage is TRBJ2-7; 8 bases agree with TRBD1. From germline, CDR1 is MGHRA and CDR2 YSYEKL. The CDR3 has 15 amino acids. Trimming took 5 bases from V and 5 from J; bases not matched to a gene: 11. CDR3 nucleotide sequence: TGCGCCAGCAGCTCGCCCGGACAGGGTGGAAACGAGCAGTACTTC. Its protein product is CASSSPGQGGNEQYF.

The J gene is TRBJ1-4, the V gene TRBV19; D is unresolved. The length of the CDR3 is 16 residues. V dropped 4 bases and J dropped 0 bases, with 12 bases sitting between them. Germline assignment: CDR1 LNHDA and CDR2 SQIVND (reference sequence). The CDR3 coding sequence is TGTGCCAGTAGTAGCGAGGTGCAGCCAACTAATGAAAAACTGTTTTTT. Amino acids: CASSSEVQPTNEKLFF.

This rearrangement joins TRBV27 to TRBJ2-3, with D possibly matching TRBD2 (6 bases). The CDR3 totals 14 residues. CDR1 is MNHEY and CDR2 is SMNVEV in the germline V gene (reference sequence). Trimming took off 6 bases at V and 1 base at J, with 11 bases between the two ends. CDR3 nucleotide sequence: TGTGCCAGCAGCCTAGCGTCGGGCACAGATACGCAGTATTTT. It encodes CASSLASGTDTQYF.

The chain couples TRBV9 to TRBJ2-1; D uncertain. CDR1 is SGDLS, CDR2 YYNGEE, per germline. Trimming cost V 0 bases and J 0 bases, with 7 bases left between them. This CDR3 is built from 15 residues. CDR3 sequence reads: CASSVGAPSYNEQFF. CDR3 in DNA: TGTGCCAGCAGCGTAGGAGCGCCCTCCTACAATGAGCAGTTCTTC.

The chain employs TRBV13 and TRBJ1-4; no reliable D call. CDR3 length equals 14 residues. With 0 bases removed from V and 0 bases from J, the gap between germline ends came to 2 bases. Looked up from germline, CDR1 is PRHDT and CDR2 is FYEKMQ (reference sequence). CDR3 in DNA: TGTGCCAGCAGCTTAGGAACAACTAATGAAAAACTGTTTTTT. It encodes CASSLGTTNEKLFF.

Worth noting for this clone: At the DNA level, this CDR3 is encoded by other sequences in the same sample as well. The rearrangement uses TRBV12-3 or TRBV12-4 and TRBJ1-5, with D uncertain. Deletions cut 0 bases from V and 1 base from J, with 1 base between. CDR3 size: 13 residues. CDR3 sequence (DNA): TGTGCCAGCAGTTTAGCCAGCAATCAGCCCCAGCATTTT. Translating it yields CASSLASNQPQHF.

This chain links TRBV6-6 with TRBJ1-5, with 9 bases identical to TRBD1. Germline V gene lookup returns CDR1 MNHNY and CDR2 SVGAGI (reference sequence). The CDR3 sequence is 15 residues long. V gave up 6 bases and J gave up 3 bases; unmatched junction bases: 6. The CDR3 loop is CASSPGQGNNQPQHF. CDR3 DNA sequence: TGTGCCAGCAGCCCGGGACAGGGAAACAATCAGCCCCAGCATTTT.

The chain couples TRBV5-5 to TRBJ1-2; 8 nucleotides align to TRBD1. The V segment lost 4 bases and the J segment 4 bases; nucleotides outside the gene matches: 6. The CDR3 has 14 residues. From germline, CDR1 is SGHKS and CDR2 YYEKEE (reference sequence). The CDR3 region is CASSRTGSSYGYTF. The CDR3 DNA sequence: TGTGCCAGCAGCAGGACAGGGAGTAGCTATGGCTACACCTTC.

The chain has TRBV4-1 and TRBJ2-5; D is perhaps TRBD2 (7 bases). This CDR3 contains 14 residues. V dropped 4 bases and J dropped 5 bases, with 14 bases sitting between them. CDR1 is MGHRA, CDR2 YSYEKL, per germline. The chain's CDR3 is CASSPDGGLETQYF. CDR3 bases: TGCGCCAGCAGCCCCGACGGGGGGCTGGAGACCCAGTACTTC.

V is TRBV15 and J is TRBJ1-2; 8 bases are a match to TRBD1. V gave up 2 bases and J gave up 8 bases; unmatched junction bases: 7. CDR3 size: 14 residues. The germline gives CDR1 LNHNV, CDR2 YYDKDF (reference sequence). The CDR3: CATSRPTGAGGYTF. CDR3 coding DNA: TGTGCCACCAGCAGACCGACAGGGGCGGGGGGCTACACCTTC.

The V call is TRBV18, the J call TRBJ2-5; 12 bases line up with TRBD1. Germline lookup yields CDR1 KGHSH and CDR2 LQKENI. V dropped 2 bases and J dropped 4; count of bases not matched to a gene: 5. The CDR3 extends over 16 amino acids. The CDR3 coding sequence is TGTGCCAGCTCACCATCCGGGACAGGGGGCCCAGAGACCCAGTACTTC. Amino acids: CASSPSGTGGPETQYF.

The chain joins TRBV3-1 (or the pseudogene TRBV3-2) to TRBJ2-6; D not certain. V was pared by 3 bases and J by 4 bases, with 7 bases between. CDR3 length: 14 amino acids. Germline loops: CDR1 LGHDT, CDR2 YNNKEL (reference sequence). CDR3: CASSHEGGANVLTF. The DNA of the CDR3 is TGTGCCAGCAGCCACGAAGGAGGGGCCAACGTCCTGACTTTC.

V gene TRBV9 combines with J gene TRBJ2-2, with 12 nucleotides matching TRBD2. CDR1 is SGDLS and CDR2 is YYNGEE in the germline V gene. The CDR3 spans 16 residues. J was trimmed by 5 bases and V by 2 bases; bases with no gene match: 4. CDR3 coding DNA: TGTGCCAGCAGCGTGACTAGCGGGGGAGGGACCGGGGAGCTGTTTTTT. This gives the protein CASSVTSGGGTGELFF.